This T cell receptor (beta chain) originates from a study of neoadjuvant anti-PD-1 for oral cavity cancer. Sequencing was performed with immunoSEQ multiplex PCR; in TCRdb, only in-frame clones are kept and a portion is missing. The sample yields about 14,000 clones, about 63% seen once. This clonotype originated in a person aged 35 to 85 with oral cavity squamous cell carcinoma. Here the sequenced sample was PBMCs, taken before nivolumab (anti-PD-1) treatment.

Here the CDR3 reads CASSLLSGTSGSSYNEQFF. The CDR3, as DNA: TGCGCCAGCAGCCTCCTATCTGGGACTAGCGGGAGCTCCTACAATGAGCAGTTCTTC. The chain combines TRBV4-1 with TRBJ2-1; the match to TRBD2 covers 14 bases. The CDR3 length is 19 residues. Germline-derived CDR1 and CDR2 are MGHRA and YSYEKL. With 4 bases clipped from V and 0 bases from J, the junction kept 8 bases outside the gene matches.